The rows below give T cell receptor beta chains drawn from one sample of a study of blood T cell repertoires in COVID-19. Assay used: immunoSEQ multiplex PCR; TCRdb lists only in-frame clones, some missing. The sample has 150,000 or so clones; roughly nine tenths are singletons. Sequencing was performed on peripheral blood. These receptors all come from a woman in her seventies with acute or convalescent COVID-19. Both conserved end residues are trimmed from each CDR3.

TRBV5-1	TRBJ2-3	ASSRGQPTDTQY
TRBV12-3/TRBV12-4	TRBJ2-7	ASSLDIYEQY
TRBV18	TRBJ2-5	ASSPPSSETQY
TRBV24-1	TRBJ2-5	ATSDFGRGPVETQY
TRBV23-1	TRBJ1-2	ASGTAKGLNYGYT
TRBV5-1	TRBJ1-1	ASRPSRDRAEAF
TRBV3-1/TRBV3-2	TRBJ1-1	ASRGGTEAF
TRBV10-2	TRBJ1-1	ASRNHRDLGTEAF
TRBV6-2/TRBV6-3	TRBJ1-1	ASSLGRARGNTEAF
TRBV2	TRBJ1-1	ASSEQAGTEAF
TRBV6-6	TRBJ1-1	ASSSRTGMNTEAF
TRBV7-2	TRBJ2-4	ASSSPVTAKNIQY
TRBV19	TRBJ2-5	ASAGRTGVGTQY
TRBV4-3	TRBJ2-3	ASSRGGRTGNTQY
TRBV19	TRBJ1-5	ASSSTGGRRQPQH